These T cell receptor beta chains were read from a single sample in a study of regulatory T cells in long-lasting Graves disease. Each CDR3 protein gets one entry after TCRdb re-called the multiplex PCR reads with MiXCR. The data hold a few hundred thousand distinct CDR3 sequences, with 23% observed a single time. The specimen was peripheral blood mononuclear cells (PBMCs), collected when the disease was refractory, from a patient treated with antithyroid drugs. All receptors derive from a female donor with Graves disease. The CDR3 runs from the conserved cysteine through the conserved F or W. Each record gives: clone size, V gene, D gene, J gene, CDR3 protein, CDR3 DNA. The D gene is left open where the match is weak. Where a row states a size, it is once, few, many or the class of an expanded clone; other rows omit it.

.	TRBV28	TRBD1	TRBJ1-1	CASSKGGRVEAFF	TGTGCCAGCAGTAAAGGGGGCAGGGTTGAAGCTTTCTTT
few	TRBV28	.	TRBJ2-1	CASSLQRAEQFF	TGTGCCAGCAGCCTACAGAGGGCTGAGCAGTTCTTC
.	TRBV29-1	.	TRBJ1-1	CSVEVGGLNTEAFF	TGCAGCGTTGAAGTAGGAGGCTTGAACACTGAAGCTTTCTTT
many	TRBV27	.	TRBJ2-5	CASSLRRGYQETQYF	TGTGCCAGCAGTCTACGTAGGGGGTACCAAGAGACCCAGTACTTC
.	TRBV19	TRBD1	TRBJ2-7	CASSTGTDYEQYF	TGTGCCAGTAGTACCGGGACAGACTACGAGCAGTACTTC
many	TRBV28	.	TRBJ2-7	CASKPPGAVRHYEQYF	TGTGCCAGCAAGCCACCCGGAGCGGTGAGGCACTACGAGCAGTACTTC
.	TRBV29-1	.	TRBJ2-7	CSVGGWAGVTSYEQYF	TGCAGCGTTGGGGGTTGGGCGGGTGTGACCTCCTACGAGCAGTACTTC
.	TRBV27	TRBD1	TRBJ1-4	CASRTGNEKLFF	TGTGCCAGCAGGACAGGGAATGAAAAACTGTTTTTT
few	TRBV7-8	.	TRBJ1-1	CASSKSRARGTEAFF	TGTGCCAGCAGCAAGTCAAGGGCCCGGGGCACTGAAGCTTTCTTT
.	TRBV5-5	.	TRBJ2-7	CASSGVLWGYEQYF	TGTGCCAGCAGCGGGGTCCTGTGGGGCTACGAGCAGTACTTC
few	TRBV20-1	.	TRBJ2-1	CSAHSGYNEQFF	TGCAGTGCACATAGCGGATACAATGAGCAGTTCTTC
few	TRBV7-9	TRBD1	TRBJ2-3	CASSLGTRGNLDTQYF	TGTGCCAGCAGCTTAGGGACCAGGGGGAATTTGGATACGCAGTATTTT
.	TRBV6-1	.	TRBJ2-1	CATRQDLVNEQFF	TGTGCCACCCGACAGGACTTGGTGAATGAGCAGTTCTTC
many	TRBV20-1	.	TRBJ1-1	CSAPDRGHRMSEAFF	TGCAGTGCTCCCGACCGAGGGCACCGTATGTCTGAAGCTTTCTTT
many	TRBV11-2	.	TRBJ2-5	CASSLVGRGEETQYF	TGTGCCAGCAGCTTAGTTGGCAGGGGAGAAGAGACCCAGTACTTC
few	TRBV27	.	TRBJ1-5	CASSFVPPGNQPQHF	TGTGCCAGCAGTTTTGTGCCTCCTGGCAATCAGCCCCAGCATTTT
.	TRBV28	TRBD1	TRBJ2-5	CASSLGTGAQTQYF	TGTGCCAGCAGTTTGGGGACAGGGGCTCAGACCCAGTACTTC
.	TRBV10-3	.	TRBJ1-1	CAISESTRQGTTEAFF	TGTGCCATCAGTGAGTCGACTCGGCAGGGGACCACTGAAGCTTTCTTT
.	TRBV30	TRBD2	TRBJ2-1	CAWSDFGTSGGNEQFF	TGTGCCTGGAGCGATTTTGGGACTAGCGGGGGGAATGAGCAGTTCTTC
many	TRBV28	.	TRBJ2-5	CASSQPDRTQYF	TGTGCCAGCAGTCAGCCCGACCGGACCCAGTACTTC
.	TRBV7-9	TRBD1	TRBJ2-5	CASSVFLRQGEETQYF	TGTGCCAGCAGCGTTTTTTTGAGACAGGGGGAAGAGACCCAGTACTTC
.	TRBV5-5	.	TRBJ1-6	CASSSFGGRDNSPLHF	TGTGCCAGCAGTTCGTTTGGAGGACGGGATAATTCACCCCTCCACTTT